This TCR beta chain came from a study of cytomegalovirus exposure and HLA in healthy donors. Notes on this clone: What it recognizes is unknown.

Per the germline V gene, CDR1 is SGHRS and CDR2 is YFSETQ. V was clipped by 4 bases and J by 4 bases; unmatched bases: 8. The CDR3 is 16 residues long. Findings and caveats of the study: As was reported, the classifier diagnosed cytomegalovirus status with high specificity and sensitivity.

PCR used 60 Vbeta primers and 13 Jbeta primers. Some clones are missing from TCRdb's copy, which holds only in-frame ones; the method was immunoSEQ multiplex PCR. This sample has around 170,000 clones, with around 68% found just once. The origin of this receptor is a girl aged 5 to 17 in good health and CMV-seronegative. The chain uses TRBV5-1 and TRBJ2-3, with TRBD2 matching over 11 bases. The sequencing sample was made of PBMCs. The CDR3 sequence: CASSGAGTSGSDTQYF. As DNA, the CDR3 is TGCGCCAGCAGCGGAGCCGGGACTAGCGGCTCAGATACGCAGTATTTT.